The present T cell receptor beta chain was sequenced within a study of cytomegalovirus exposure and HLA in healthy donors. It was with 60 Vbeta and 13 Jbeta primers that the PCR ran. Only in-frame clones appear in the TCRdb table, and some are missing; sequencing was by immunoSEQ multiplex PCR. The top ten hold around 10% of the sample, which has 100,000 to 150,000 clones, around four fifths seen once. This clone was detected a few times. Looked up from germline, CDR1 is SGHDT and CDR2 is YYEEEE. V lost 0 bases, J lost 5 bases, and 4 bases stayed unmatched. The CDR3 is 14 amino acids. Sequences were obtained from PBMCs. V gene TRBV5-6 combines with J gene TRBJ1-1; 7 bases match TRBD1. This receptor was taken from a male donor in good health and CMV-seropositive. The CDR3 nucleotides are TGTGCCAGCAGCTTGGTGTCAGGGGGGACTGAAGCTTTCTTT. This encodes CASSLVSGGTEAFF.